This TCR beta chain was captured in a study of CD8 T cells in ankylosing spondylitis. Study outcomes and limitations: Within ankylosing spondylitis blood, a TCR beta motif made up of roughly eight highly homologous variants appeared to be characteristic. Reportedly, disease-linked clones are significantly enriched in ankylosing spondylitis patients' matched synovial fluid. Peripheral blood held disease-linked clones only at relatively low frequency, and these were CD8+. Some motif variants were previously reported in reactive arthritis synovial fluid and blood.

TCRdb re-derived calls from the 5' RACE reads in MiXCR, one entry per CDR3 protein. The table includes 30,000 to 45,000 distinct CDR3 sequences, roughly 13% detected once. The CDR3 length is 16 residues. In germline, CDR1 is MDHEN, CDR2 SYDVKM. The ends lost 2 bases at V and 4 bases at J; junction bases unmatched: 10. There are a few counts of this clonotype. What it recognizes is unknown. This TCR was sampled from a male donor with ankylosing spondylitis. The V call is TRBV28, the J call TRBJ2-5, with 7 bases identical to TRBD1. Sequencing used synovial fluid, either unsorted or a sorted T cell fraction (not recorded which). The CDR3 reads CASSLRLKQGRETQYF. Written as DNA, the CDR3 is TGTGCCAGCAGTTTACGTCTCAAACAGGGGCGAGAGACCCAGTACTTC.